The 21 T cell receptor beta chains below come from one sample, sequenced in a study of cytomegalovirus exposure and HLA in healthy donors. PCR employed 60 Vbeta and 13 Jbeta primers. Measured with immunoSEQ multiplex PCR; TCRdb has only the in-frame clones, and not every one. This sample yields some 120,000 clones, of which around three quarters are seen a single time; around 1.3% belongs to the top ten. The sequencing input was PBMCs. These receptors came from a female donor in good health and CMV-seronegative.

The chain recombines TRBV25-1 with TRBJ2-5; TRBD2 aligns across 11 bases. The V and J ends lost 3 bases and 4 bases, in that order; junction bases with no gene match: 4. The germline V gene encodes CDR1 MGHDK and CDR2 SYGVNS. The CDR3 extends over 15 amino acids. CDR3 loop: CASSDVLAGGETQYF. CDR3 in DNA: TGTGCCAGCAGTGACGTCCTAGCGGGAGGAGAGACCCAGTACTTC.

J is TRBJ1-6 and V is TRBV19; D perhaps matches TRBD1 (6 bases). Deletions cut 3 bases from V and 10 bases from J, with 16 bases between. Germline values: CDR1 LNHDA, CDR2 SQIVND (reference sequence). This CDR3 has 15 amino acids. The CDR3 spells CASSMVGRGLSPLHF. CDR3 in DNA: TGTGCCAGTAGTATGGTCGGCAGGGGTTTGTCACCCCTCCACTTT.

This clone has just one count. V usage is TRBV2 and J usage is TRBJ2-5; TRBD2 is a possible D gene (6 bases). V shed 6 bases and J shed 2 bases, with 10 bases lying between them. Looked up from germline, CDR1 is SNHLY and CDR2 is FYNNEI. The length of the CDR3 is 13 residues. CDR3 DNA sequence: TGTGCCAGCAGAGGGACTTCGCAAGAGACCCAGTACTTC. Translated, it gives CASRGTSQETQYF.

The genes are TRBV7-2 and TRBJ2-6, with D maybe TRBD2 (5 bases). The CDR3 is made up of 16 amino acids. The germline V gene has CDR1 SGHTA and CDR2 FQGNSA. V was shortened by 5 bases and J by 2 bases, with 13 bases between the two germline ends. The CDR3 bases are TGTGCCAGCAGCCCGGAGGCGGCGGCTGGGGCCAACGTCCTGACTTTC. Translated: CASSPEAAAGANVLTF.

The rearrangement uses TRBV5-5 and TRBJ2-5; TRBD2 aligns across 16 bases. After removal of 3 bases from V and 2 bases from J, the junction contained 1 base not matched to a gene. The CDR3 is 16 amino acids. The germline V gene has CDR1 SGHKS and CDR2 YYEKEE (reference sequence). The CDR3 DNA follows: TGTGCCAGCAGCTCGGGACTAGCGGGAGGGCAAGAGACCCAGTACTTC. It encodes CASSSGLAGGQETQYF.

The V call is TRBV7-2, the J call TRBJ2-1, with 8 bases matching TRBD2. The ends lost 5 bases at V and 7 bases at J; junction bases unmatched: 10. The CDR3 covers 15 residues. Germline V CDR1 and CDR2: SGHTA, FQGNSA. In DNA, the CDR3 is TGTGCCAGCAGCCCAGGTACTAGCGGTTGGAATGAGCAGTTCTTC. This encodes CASSPGTSGWNEQFF.

The chain is built from TRBV4-1 and TRBJ1-5; 9 bases map to TRBD1. CDR3 length: 16 residues. Germline CDR1 is MGHRA and CDR2 is YSYEKL. Trimming removed 4 bases from V and 6 bases from J; junction bases left unmatched: 10. The CDR3 DNA reads as TGCGCCAGCAGCCTGAACCCGGGACAGGGACGTCAGCCCCAGCATTTT. The encoded protein is CASSLNPGQGRQPQHF.

The chain uses TRBV6-1 and TRBJ1-4, with D possibly TRBD1 on 5 matching bases. Deletions cut 3 bases from V and 4 bases from J, with 6 bases between. The CDR3 runs to 13 residues. The germline V gene has CDR1 MNHNS and CDR2 SASEGT. The CDR3 DNA follows: TGTGCCAGCAGTGAGACAGATAATGAAAAACTGTTTTTT. Protein: CASSETDNEKLFF.

This clone was seen more than once but under ten times. This chain uses TRBV18 with TRBJ1-1, with D unresolved. Trimming removed 3 bases at V and 0 bases at J, with 14 bases between. CDR3 length: 16 residues. The germline V gene has CDR1 KGHSH and CDR2 LQKENI. CDR3 in DNA: TGTGCCAGCTCACCCAATAGAGGGCGCATGAACACTGAAGCTTTCTTT. This sequence encodes CASSPNRGRMNTEAFF. The complete variable domain, with remaining parts taken from reference TRBV18 and TRBJ1-1, reads NAGVMQNPRHLVRRRGQEARLRCSPMKGHSHVYWYRQLPEEGLKFMVYLQKENIIDESGMPKERFSAEFPKEGPSILRIQQVVRGDSAAYFCASSPNRGRMNTEAFFGQGTRLTVV.

J is TRBJ1-1 and V is TRBV7-7; 11 bases agree with TRBD1. Trimming removed 5 bases from V and 5 bases from J; junction bases left unmatched: 13. The CDR3 consists of 17 residues. Germline V gene sequence: CDR1 SSHAT, CDR2 FNYEAQ (reference sequence). CDR3 sequence (DNA): TGTGCCAGCAGCCCCATAGGGACAGGGGGTAAATTTACTGAAGCTTTCTTT. Protein product: CASSPIGTGGKFTEAFF.

This sequence joins TRBV28 and TRBJ1-5; the D gene is possibly TRBD1 (5 bases). CDR1 is MDHEN and CDR2 is SYDVKM in the germline V gene. Between the trimmed V and J ends, which lost 7 bases and 0 bases, there was a span of 13 bases. CDR3 length: 15 amino acids. DNA of the CDR3: TGTGCCAGCACCCCCACAGGAACTAGCAATCAGCCCCAGCATTTT. Translation: CASTPTGTSNQPQHF. The complete variable domain, with remaining parts taken from reference TRBV28 and TRBJ1-5, reads DVKVTQSSRYLVKRTGEKVFLECVQDMDHENMFWYRQDPGLGLRLIYFSYDVKMKEKGDIPEGYSVSREKKERFSLILESASTNQTSMYLCASTPTGTSNQPQHFGDGTRLSIL.

This chain links TRBV5-1 with TRBJ2-3, with D hard to call. Looked up from germline, CDR1 is SGHRS and CDR2 is YFSETQ. V shed 1 base and J shed 0 bases, with 15 bases lying between them. The CDR3 sequence is 17 residues long. The CDR3 nucleotides are TGCGCCAGCAGCTTGTCCCCCACAGCCTCTAGCACAGATACGCAGTATTTT. Translating gives CASSLSPTASSTDTQYF.

The genes are TRBV10-3 and TRBJ2-5, with D perhaps matching TRBD2 (5 bases). Germline values: CDR1 ENHRY, CDR2 SYGVKD. This CDR3 comprises 14 residues. V lost 7 bases to trimming and J lost 5 bases, with 17 bases between them. The CDR3 sequence is CAITSSPAKETQYF. For the CDR3, the DNA is TGTGCCATCACGTCTAGCCCCGCCAAGGAGACCCAGTACTTC.

This clone was counted a single time. The chain carries TRBV2 and TRBJ1-5; D unclear. Germline V gives CDR1 SNHLY, CDR2 FYNNEI. CDR3 size: 13 residues. V lost 6 bases and J lost 5, with 11 bases in between. The CDR3 sequence is CASRGEVYQPQHF. CDR3 in DNA: TGTGCCAGCAGGGGAGAGGTATATCAGCCCCAGCATTTT. Using reference TRBV2 and TRBJ1-5 for the parts outside the CDR3, the full variable domain is EPEVTQTPSHQVTQMGQEVILRCVPISNHLYFYWYRQILGQKVEFLVSFYNNEISEKSEIFDDQFSVERPDGSNFTLKIRSTKLEDSAMYFCASRGEVYQPQHFGDGTRLSIL.

The chain joins TRBV29-1 to TRBJ2-5; TRBD2 matches at 7 bases. This CDR3 comprises 13 residues. V shed 2 bases and J 4 bases; nucleotides not matched to a gene: 4. Germline CDR1 reads SQVTM; CDR2 reads ANQGSEA. The CDR3 sequence is CSVEKGRGETQYF. The CDR3 coding sequence is TGCAGCGTTGAAAAGGGGAGGGGAGAGACCCAGTACTTC.

The chain employs TRBV5-1 and TRBJ1-2; 7 nucleotides align to TRBD1. The CDR3 is 14 amino acids. Per the germline V gene, CDR1 is SGHRS and CDR2 is YFSETQ. V lost 0 bases to trimming and J lost 7 bases; unmatched junction nucleotides: 6. CDR3 coding DNA: TGCGCCAGCAGCTTGGAGGGGGCAATGGGTGGCTACACCTTC. This gives the protein CASSLEGAMGGYTF. The full variable domain, rest sourced from reference TRBV5-1 and TRBJ1-2, is KAGVTQTPRYLIKTRGQQVTLSCSPISGHRSVSWYQQTPGQGLQFLFEYFSETQRNKGNFPGRFSGRQFSNSRSEMNVSTLELGDSALYLCASSLEGAMGGYTFGSGTRLTVV.

This rearrangement joins TRBV11-2 to TRBJ2-1, with D possibly being TRBD2 (6 bases). The CDR3 loop spans 13 amino acids. CDR1 SGHAT and CDR2 FQNNGV come from the germline V gene. V lost 2 bases and J 6 bases, leaving 8 bases between the germline ends. The CDR3 nucleotides are TGTGCCAGCAGCTTATCGGGAGTCAATGAGCAGTTCTTC. It encodes CASSLSGVNEQFF.

The chain couples TRBV20-1 to TRBJ2-5; D gene ambiguous. The J call may be faulty, since TRBJ2-7 better matches the DNA end. The CDR3 consists of 11 residues. Germline assignment: CDR1 DFQATT and CDR2 SNEGSKA (reference sequence). CDR3 in DNA: TGCAGTGCTTCCGACTCGCTCGAGCAGTACTTC. It specifies CSASDSLEQYF.

The rearrangement links TRBV11-2 to TRBJ1-1, with D tentatively TRBD1 (6 bases). Germline V gene sequence: CDR1 SGHAT, CDR2 FQNNGV. Trimming took off 5 bases at V and 6 bases at J, with 25 bases between the two ends. This CDR3 has 17 residues. The CDR3 protein is CASSRRSGVNRDAEAFF. In DNA form, the CDR3 reads TGTGCCAGCAGCCGGCGGTCAGGGGTGAACAGAGACGCTGAAGCTTTCTTT.

This clone turned up a few times. The gene calls are TRBV11-2 and TRBJ1-1; 11 bases line up with TRBD1. The CDR3 loop spans 15 amino acids. CDR1 is SGHAT, CDR2 FQNNGV, per germline. Unmatched junction bases numbered 9, after V lost 5 bases and J lost 7 bases. CDR3 protein: CASSNPGQGVFEAFF. For the CDR3, the DNA is TGTGCCAGCAGCAATCCGGGACAGGGGGTTTTTGAAGCTTTCTTT.

V gene TRBV28 combines with J gene TRBJ1-1, with TRBD1 as a possible D gene (5 bases). From germline, CDR1 is MDHEN and CDR2 SYDVKM. V was cut by 7 bases and J by 2 bases, with 17 bases left in between. The CDR3 is made up of 15 amino acids. The CDR3 protein is CASTRQGAGNTEAFF. CDR3 sequence (DNA): TGTGCCAGCACCCGCCAGGGCGCAGGTAACACTGAAGCTTTCTTT.